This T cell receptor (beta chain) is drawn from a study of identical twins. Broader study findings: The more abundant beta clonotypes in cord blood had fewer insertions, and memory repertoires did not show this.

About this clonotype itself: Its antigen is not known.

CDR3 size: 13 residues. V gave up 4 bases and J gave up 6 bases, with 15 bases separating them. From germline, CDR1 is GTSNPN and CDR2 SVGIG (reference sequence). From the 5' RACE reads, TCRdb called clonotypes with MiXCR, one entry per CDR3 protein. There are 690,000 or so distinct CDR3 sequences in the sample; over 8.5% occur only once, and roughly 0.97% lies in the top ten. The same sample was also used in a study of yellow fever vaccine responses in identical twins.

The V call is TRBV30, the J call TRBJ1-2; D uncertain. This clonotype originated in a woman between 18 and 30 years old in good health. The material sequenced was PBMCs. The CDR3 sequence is CAWISGYSHGYTF. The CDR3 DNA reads TGTGCCTGGATTTCAGGTTATTCGCATGGCTACACCTTC.